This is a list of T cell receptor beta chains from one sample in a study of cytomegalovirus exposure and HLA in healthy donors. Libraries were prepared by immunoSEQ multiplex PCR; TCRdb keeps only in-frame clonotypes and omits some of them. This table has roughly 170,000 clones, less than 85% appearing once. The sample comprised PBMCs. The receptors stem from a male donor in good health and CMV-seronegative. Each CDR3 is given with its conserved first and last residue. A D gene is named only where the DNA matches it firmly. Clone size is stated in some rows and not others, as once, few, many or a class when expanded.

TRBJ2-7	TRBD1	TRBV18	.	TGTGCCAGCTCACCTGGGACAGGGGGGATTTACTTC	CASSPGTGGIYF
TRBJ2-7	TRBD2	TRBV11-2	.	TGTGCCAGCAGCTTGCCCGGGACTAGCGGGGGGGCGTACGAGCAGTACTTC	CASSLPGTSGGAYEQYF
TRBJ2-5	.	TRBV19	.	TGTGCCAGTGCCCTACTCCCGGAGGTCGGGGAGCAGTACTTC	CASALLPEVGEQYF
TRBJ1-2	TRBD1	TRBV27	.	TGTGCCAGCAGCTCCGGACAGGGCCGCTATGGCTACACCTTC	CASSSGQGRYGYTF
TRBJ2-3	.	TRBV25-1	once	TGTGCCAGCAGTGATGGGACTTGGGGTAGATTGGATACGCAGTATTTT	CASSDGTWGRLDTQYF
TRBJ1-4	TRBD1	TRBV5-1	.	TGCGCCAGCAGCTTGGGGACAGGGGGGATGACAACTAATGAAAAACTGTTTTTT	CASSLGTGGMTTNEKLFF
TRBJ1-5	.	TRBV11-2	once	TGTGCCAGCAGCTTAGGGGCCCGACCCAATCAGCCCCAGCATTTT	CASSLGARPNQPQHF
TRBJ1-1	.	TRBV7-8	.	TGTGCCAGCAGCTTAAATGTGGCAGTGGGCGCCCCTGAAGCTTTCTTT	CASSLNVAVGAPEAFF
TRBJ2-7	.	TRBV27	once	TGTGCCAGCAACACAGGAGCCGGCCTCGAGCAGTACTTC	CASNTGAGLEQYF
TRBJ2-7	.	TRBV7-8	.	TGTGCCAGCAGCTTAGATCGGAGAAACTACGAGCAGTACTTC	CASSLDRRNYEQYF
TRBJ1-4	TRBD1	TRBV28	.	TGTGCCAGCAGCAGACAGGGGAAGGGAGAAAAACTGTTTTTT	CASSRQGKGEKLFF
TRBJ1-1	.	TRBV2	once	TGTGCCAGCAGTGTTTTGCGGGGGCCCCACGGAGCTTTCTTT	CASSVLRGPHGAFF
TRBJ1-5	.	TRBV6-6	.	TGTGCCAGCAGTACTACAGGATTTAGCAATCAGCCCCAGCATTTT	CASSTTGFSNQPQHF
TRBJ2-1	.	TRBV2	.	TGTGCCAGCAGGACCCTAGGCGGGGCATACAATGAGCAGTTCTTC	CASRTLGGAYNEQFF
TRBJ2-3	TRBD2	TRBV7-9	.	TGTGCCAGCAGCGCTGAGCGGGGCAGGACGAACACAGATACGCAGTATTTT	CASSAERGRTNTDTQYF
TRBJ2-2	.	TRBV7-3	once	TGTGCCAGCAGCCCACTGGCAGGTACCCAAAACGCCGGGGAGCTGTTTTTT	CASSPLAGTQNAGELFF
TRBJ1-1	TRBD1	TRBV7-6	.	TGTGCCAGCAGCGCCGACAGGGGAAGCACTGAAGCTTTCTTT	CASSADRGSTEAFF
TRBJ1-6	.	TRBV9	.	TGTGCCAGCAGCGGGACAGCCCCTAATTCACCCCTCCACTTT	CASSGTAPNSPLHF
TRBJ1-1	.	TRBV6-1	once	TGTGCCAGCCTCCGTGGGGCCCCGAGAGGTGAAGCTTTCTTT	CASLRGAPRGEAFF
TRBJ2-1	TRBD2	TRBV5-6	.	TGTGCCAGCAGCTTGTGGACTAGCGGGCCCAATGAGCAGTTCTTC	CASSLWTSGPNEQFF
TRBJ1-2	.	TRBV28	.	TGTGCCAGCAGCCCGACAGAGGACCTCCATGGCTACACCTTC	CASSPTEDLHGYTF
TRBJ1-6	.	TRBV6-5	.	TGTGCCAGCAGCACCGGGACACATTCACCCCTCCACTTT	CASSTGTHSPLHF
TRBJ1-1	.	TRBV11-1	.	TGTGCCAGCAGCTCACTCCCCTCCGGTCGGGGGGAAGCTTTCTTT	CASSSLPSGRGEAFF
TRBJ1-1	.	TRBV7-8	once	TGTGCCAGCAGCTTATTCTCGGGAAACACTGAAGCTTTCTTT	CASSLFSGNTEAFF
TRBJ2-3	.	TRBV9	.	TGTGCCAGCAGCGTAGGGACACCAGCGGATACGCAGTATTTT	CASSVGTPADTQYF
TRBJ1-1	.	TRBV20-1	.	TGCAGTGCTAGAGAAGGGGCTGAAGCTTTCTTT	CSAREGAEAFF
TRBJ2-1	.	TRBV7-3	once	TGTGCCAGCAGCGGTACGCAGGGCCTGAATGAGCAGTTCTTC	CASSGTQGLNEQFF
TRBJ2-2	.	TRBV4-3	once	TGCGCCAGCAGCCAAAACCGGGACTACACCGGGGAGCTGTTTTTT	CASSQNRDYTGELFF
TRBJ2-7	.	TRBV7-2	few	TGTGCCAGCAGCTTAGTCAGGGGGGACTACGAGCAGTACTTC	CASSLVRGDYEQYF
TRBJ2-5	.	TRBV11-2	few	TGTGCCAGCAGCGCCCGGACAGCTGGGACCCAGTACTTC	CASSARTAGTQYF
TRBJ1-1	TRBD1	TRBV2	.	TGTGCCAGCAGTGATGTACGAGGGTGGCAGGGGGCTCCCCAAGCTTTCTTT	CASSDVRGWQGAPQAFF
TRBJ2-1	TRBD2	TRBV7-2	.	TGTGCCAGCAGCTTAGCGGGGCCTCGACTAGCGGGAGTGGGAGAGCAGTTCTTC	CASSLAGPRLAGVGEQFF
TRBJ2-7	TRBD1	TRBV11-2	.	TGTGCCAGCAGCTTAGGACAGGGGGCCAACGAGCAGTACTTC	CASSLGQGANEQYF
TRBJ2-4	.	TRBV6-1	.	TGTGCCAGCAGTGAAAAAGGACAGAAAAACATTCAGTACTTC	CASSEKGQKNIQYF
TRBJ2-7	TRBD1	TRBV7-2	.	TGTGCCAGCAGCCTCGGGACAGGGGGCGAGCAGTACTTC	CASSLGTGGEQYF
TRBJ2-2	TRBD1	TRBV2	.	TGTGCCAGCAGGGCTAGGACAGGGGGCGAGGGGGAGCTGTTTTTT	CASRARTGGEGELFF
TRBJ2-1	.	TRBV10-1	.	TGCGCCAGCAGTGAGACGGACAGCTGGGATGAGCAGTTCTTC	CASSETDSWDEQFF
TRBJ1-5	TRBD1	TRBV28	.	TGTGCCAGCAGTCTCTGGACAGGGGCAGGCAATCAGCCCCAGCATTTT	CASSLWTGAGNQPQHF
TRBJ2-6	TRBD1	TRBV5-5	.	TGTGCCAGCAGCTTGGAGACAGGGGTCTCTGGGGCCAACGTCCTGACTTTC	CASSLETGVSGANVLTF
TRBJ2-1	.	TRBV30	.	TGTGCCTGGAGGGGGGGAAAACAGATCTTC	CAWRGGKQIF
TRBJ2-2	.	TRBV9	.	TGTGCCAGCGGAGGTGAGGACACCGGGGAGCTGTTTTTT	CASGGEDTGELFF
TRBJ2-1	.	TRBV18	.	TGTGCCAGCTCACCGTGGAGGGAAGTTGGTGAGCAGTTCTTC	CASSPWREVGEQFF
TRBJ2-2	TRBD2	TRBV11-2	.	TGTGCCAGCAGTCACAGGACTAGCGGGAACACCGGGGAGCTGTTTTTT	CASSHRTSGNTGELFF
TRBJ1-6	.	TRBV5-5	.	TGTGCCACCCAAGAATTTCAGAGGAATTCACCCCTCCACTTT	CATQEFQRNSPLHF
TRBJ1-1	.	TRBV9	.	TGTGCCAGCAGCGTAGAGGGGTACACTGAAGCTTTCTTT	CASSVEGYTEAFF
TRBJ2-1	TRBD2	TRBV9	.	TGTGCCAGCAGCGTAGAAACGGGGGGGCTCTACAATGAGCAGTTCTTC	CASSVETGGLYNEQFF
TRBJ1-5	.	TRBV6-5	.	TGTGCCAGCAGTTACGGCGGGAGGGATCAGCCCCAGCATTTT	CASSYGGRDQPQHF
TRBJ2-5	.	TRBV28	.	TGTGCCAGCAGTTTTTCACGGGTACAAGAGACCCAGTACTTC	CASSFSRVQETQYF
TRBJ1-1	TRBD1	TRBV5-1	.	TGCGCCAGCAGCTCAGCAGGGGGACGCACTGAAGCTTTCTTT	CASSSAGGRTEAFF
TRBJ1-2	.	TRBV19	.	TGTGCCAGTAGTCCTCTTTTGGGGCGCGTCGTCATAACCTTC	CASSPLLGRVVITF
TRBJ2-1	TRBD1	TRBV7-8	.	TGTGCCAGCAGCTTCTGGGGGACAGAATCGGCCTACAATGAGCAGTTCTTC	CASSFWGTESAYNEQFF
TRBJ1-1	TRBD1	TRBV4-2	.	TGTGCCAGCAGCACGGGACAGGGGGCCCAGACTGAAGCTTTCTTT	CASSTGQGAQTEAFF
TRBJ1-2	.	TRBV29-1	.	TGCAGCGTTGAGGGCAGAAACTATGGCTACACCTTC	CSVEGRNYGYTF
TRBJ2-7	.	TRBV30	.	TGTGCCTGGAGTGATGGCAGTTCCCCCTACGAGCAGTACTTC	CAWSDGSSPYEQYF
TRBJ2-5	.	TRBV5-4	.	TGTGCCAGCAGCCAAGTAGGCGGGGAGACCCAGTACTTC	CASSQVGGETQYF
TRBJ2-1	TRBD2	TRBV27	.	TGTGCCAGCAGTTTTTGGCGGACTAGCGGGGGGTCTCACAGCTCCTACAATGAGCAGTTCTTC	CASSFWRTSGGSHSSYNEQFF
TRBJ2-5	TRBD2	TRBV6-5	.	TGTGCCAGCAGTTATGTTGGGAGGGAAGAGACCCAGTACTTC	CASSYVGREETQYF
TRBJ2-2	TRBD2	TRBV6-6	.	TGTGCCAGCAGTCGACTAGCGGGAGACGGGGAGCTGTTTTTT	CASSRLAGDGELFF
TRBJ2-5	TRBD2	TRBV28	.	TGTGCCAGCAGAGCTAGCGGGGGACAAGAGACCCAGTACTTC	CASRASGGQETQYF